This T cell receptor (beta chain) was identified during a study of blood T cell repertoires in COVID-19. About the research overall: There were acute and convalescent COVID-19 samples, and they came from the United States, Italy and Spain. Sources were T cells, B-cell-depleted T cells, or PBMCs; the material itself was cDNA or gDNA.

Original analysis: Amplification with reference gene primers provided the estimates of nucleated cell counts. TCRdb's table, derived via immunoSEQ multiplex PCR, lists solely in-frame clones and lacks some. V and J calls and clone size come straight from that table; D and trimming were deduced from the DNA. The sample has roughly 50,000 clones; about nine tenths are singletons. Sequenced: peripheral blood. The source is a woman between 40 and 55 years old with active COVID-19.

CDR3 sequence: CASSRLARDTQYF. DNA for the CDR3: TGTGCCAGCAGCCGCCTAGCGAGGGATACGCAGTATTTT. The genes are TRBV7-9 and TRBJ2-3; D may be TRBD2 (6 bases). CDR3 length: 13 amino acids. The germline V gene has CDR1 SEHNR and CDR2 FQNEAQ (reference sequence). V gave up 5 bases and J gave up 6 bases, with 12 bases separating them.